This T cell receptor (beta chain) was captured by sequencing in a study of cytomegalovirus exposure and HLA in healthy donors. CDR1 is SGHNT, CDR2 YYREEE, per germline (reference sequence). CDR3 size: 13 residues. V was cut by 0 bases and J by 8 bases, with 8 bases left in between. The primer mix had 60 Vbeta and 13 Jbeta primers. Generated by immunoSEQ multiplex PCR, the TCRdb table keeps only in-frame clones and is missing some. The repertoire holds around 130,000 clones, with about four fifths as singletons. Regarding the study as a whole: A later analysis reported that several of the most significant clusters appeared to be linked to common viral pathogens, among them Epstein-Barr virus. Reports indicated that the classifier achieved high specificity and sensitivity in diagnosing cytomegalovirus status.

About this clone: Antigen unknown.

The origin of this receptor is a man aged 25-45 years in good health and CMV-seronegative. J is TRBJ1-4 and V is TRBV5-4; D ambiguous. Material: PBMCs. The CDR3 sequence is CASSLAGEEKLFF. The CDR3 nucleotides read TGTGCCAGCAGCTTGGCCGGGGAGGAAAAACTGTTTTTT.